These 21 T cell receptor beta chains came from one sample sequenced in a study of CD8 T cells in Susac syndrome. The RNA, about 0.45 to 1 ug, was put through reverse transcription using random hexamers. A single record per CDR3 protein comes from TCRdb applying MiXCR to the immunoSEQ multiplex PCR reads. Of 200,000 or so distinct CDR3 sequences listed, around 96% are singletons. Sequenced input: CD4+ T cells from PBMCs. The receptors here all came from a human donor with multiple sclerosis.

The J gene is TRBJ1-5, the V gene TRBV27; D is possibly TRBD1 (6 bases). Trimming removed 6 bases from V and 10 bases from J, with 22 bases in between. Germline V gene lookup returns CDR1 MNHEY and CDR2 SMNVEV (reference sequence). The CDR3 runs to 15 residues. CDR3 coding DNA: TGTGCCAGCAGCCCCTCCGAACCAGGGGTTCGACCCCAGCATTTT. It is translated as CASSPSEPGVRPQHF.

This clonotype has a single count. The J gene is TRBJ2-1, the V gene TRBV29-1; D may be TRBD1 (6 bases). The germline V gene has CDR1 SQVTM and CDR2 ANQGSEA. The CDR3 runs 13 residues. Deletions cut 3 bases from V and 5 bases from J, with 11 bases between. CDR3 residues: CSVECQGHNEQFF. DNA for the CDR3: TGCAGCGTTGAGTGTCAGGGGCACAATGAGCAGTTCTTC.

The chain uses TRBV12-3 or TRBV12-4 and TRBJ2-1; 12 nucleotides align to TRBD2. The trim removed 4 bases at V and 4 bases at J, leaving 5 bases unmatched. The CDR3 totals 16 residues. CDR3 sequence: CASSSLGLAGYNEQFF. Written as DNA, the CDR3 is TGTGCCAGCAGTTCTCTGGGACTAGCGGGTTACAATGAGCAGTTCTTC.

J is TRBJ2-3 and V is TRBV20-1; D not certain. The length of the CDR3 is 12 residues. Germline V gives CDR1 DFQATT, CDR2 SNEGSKA (reference sequence). Trimming cost V 2 bases and J 6 bases, with 9 bases left between them. CDR3 sequence (DNA): TGCAGTGCTAGACCTACCAAGGATACGCAGTATTTT. This sequence encodes CSARPTKDTQYF.

This chain uses TRBV7-2 with TRBJ2-7; TRBD2 agrees at 9 bases. Trimming removed 5 bases from V and 5 bases from J; junction bases left unmatched: 10. This CDR3 is 15 amino acids long. Germline V gene lookup returns CDR1 SGHTA and CDR2 FQGNSA. In DNA form, the CDR3 reads TGTGCCAGCAGCCGAGCCGGGACTAGCTCGCACGAGCAGTACTTC. Translating it yields CASSRAGTSSHEQYF.

The sample holds one count of this clonotype. This CDR3 reads CASSPPDREGYGYTF. As DNA, the CDR3 is TGTGCCAGCAGCCCCCCGGACAGGGAAGGCTATGGCTACACCTTC. This chain joins TRBV7-8 and TRBJ1-2; 8 bases align to TRBD1. With V trimmed by 5 bases and J by 4 bases, 9 bases remained unmatched. The germline V gene encodes CDR1 SGHVS and CDR2 FQNEAQ. The CDR3 runs to 15 residues.

The J gene is TRBJ2-5, the V gene TRBV3-1, with no clear D. CDR3 length equals 16 residues. Deletions cut 4 bases from V and 2 bases from J, with 17 bases between. Germline V lookup: CDR1 LGHDT, CDR2 YNNKEL (reference sequence). The CDR3 sequence is CASSRSLVPGQETQYF. The DNA of the CDR3 is TGTGCCAGCAGCCGATCACTCGTGCCAGGACAAGAGACCCAGTACTTC.

The CDR3 region has the DNA TGTGCCAGCATCCTCGGGGCGGGGGGTTTTGATGGCTACACCTTC. Protein product: CASILGAGGFDGYTF. The J gene is TRBJ1-2, the V gene TRBV12-3 or TRBV12-4, with D possibly TRBD1 on 5 matching bases. This CDR3 region has 15 residues. Deletions cut 7 bases from V and 6 bases from J, with 21 bases between.

The CDR3: CSAVPQTGGWGYTF. CDR3 DNA sequence: TGCAGTGCTGTCCCCCAGACAGGGGGCTGGGGCTACACCTTC. The genes are TRBV20-1 and TRBJ1-2; 10 nucleotides match TRBD1. Germline CDR1 and CDR2: DFQATT and SNEGSKA (reference sequence). Trimming took 5 bases from V and 8 from J; bases not matched to a gene: 11. The CDR3 has 14 amino acids.

The rearrangement uses TRBV3-1 and TRBJ2-7, with D uncertain. The CDR3 extends over 13 amino acids. The V gene lost 5 bases and the J gene lost 7 bases, with 15 bases spanning the gap. Germline CDR1 and CDR2: LGHDT and YNNKEL (reference sequence). The CDR3 protein is CASSNNALKEQYF. The CDR3 DNA follows: TGTGCCAGCAGCAATAACGCGCTCAAAGAGCAGTACTTC.

The V gene is TRBV3-1, the J gene TRBJ1-5; D call uncertain. Germline values: CDR1 LGHDT, CDR2 YNNKEL (reference sequence). V lost 1 base, J lost 1 base, and 11 bases lay in between. CDR3 length: 16 residues. CDR3 residues: CASSQGPVSSNQPQHF. CDR3 nucleotides: TGTGCCAGCAGCCAAGGTCCGGTTTCAAGCAATCAGCCCCAGCATTTT.

The rearrangement joins TRBV20-1 to TRBJ1-6; D gene unclear. Germline CDR1 is DFQATT and CDR2 is SNEGSKA (reference sequence). The CDR3 is 13 residues long. The germline V and J ends were trimmed by 6 bases and 3 bases, with 9 bases remaining between them. The CDR3 loop is CSASRGYNSPLHF. DNA for the CDR3: TGCAGTGCCTCGCGGGGCTATAATTCACCCCTCCACTTT.

This chain connects TRBV7-6 to TRBJ2-3; D is possibly TRBD1 (5 bases). Trimming took off 5 bases at V and 8 bases at J, with 11 bases between the two ends. Germline CDR1 reads SGHVS; CDR2 reads FNYEAQ. This CDR3 comprises 12 residues. CDR3: CASSTRRGTQYF. CDR3 sequence (DNA): TGTGCCAGCAGCACCCGAAGGGGTACGCAGTATTTT.

The V and J genes are TRBV5-1 and TRBJ2-1; 8 bases map to TRBD2. Germline values: CDR1 SGHRS, CDR2 YFSETQ. The CDR3 extends over 15 amino acids. With V trimmed by 4 bases and J by 4 bases, 7 bases remained unmatched. CDR3 in amino acids: CASSKEASGYNEQFF. DNA of the CDR3: TGCGCCAGCAGCAAGGAAGCTAGCGGGTACAATGAGCAGTTCTTC.

This chain uses TRBV30 with TRBJ2-7; D tentatively fits TRBD1 or TRBD2 (5 bases each). The CDR3 loop spans 12 amino acids. Trimming removed 0 bases from V and 12 bases from J, with 15 bases in between. The germline V gene has CDR1 GTSNPN and CDR2 SVGIG (reference sequence). The CDR3, as DNA: TGTGCCTGGAGTGTACTTGGGGGTTTTGGGTACTTC. This gives the protein CAWSVLGGFGYF.

V gene TRBV29-1 combines with J gene TRBJ2-1, with 13 bases that match TRBD2. The CDR3 has 13 residues. V was pared by 5 bases and J by 13 bases, with 8 bases of the junction left unmatched. Germline CDR1 reads SQVTM; CDR2 reads ANQGSEA. CDR3 loop: CSVYGLAGEGQFF. The CDR3 DNA follows: TGCAGCGTTTACGGACTAGCGGGAGAGGGTCAGTTCTTC.

The chain carries TRBV9 and TRBJ1-4; no reliable D call. Germline CDR1 SGDLS, CDR2 YYNGEE. The CDR3 runs to 14 residues. V lost 0 bases to trimming and J lost 4 bases, with 7 bases between them. This CDR3 is CASSVGLGNEKLFF. For the CDR3, the DNA is TGTGCCAGCAGCGTAGGTCTAGGTAATGAAAAACTGTTTTTT.

This clonotype showed up just once. The rearrangement joins TRBV20-1 to TRBJ1-5, with D uncertain. This CDR3 is built from 13 residues. The germline V gene encodes CDR1 DFQATT and CDR2 SNEGSKA (reference sequence). Between the trimmed V and J ends, which lost 3 bases and 5 bases, there was a span of 11 bases. The CDR3 nucleotides are TGCAGTGCTAGTATGGGTGGCGATCAGCCCCAGCATTTT. Amino acid sequence: CSASMGGDQPQHF.

The V gene is TRBV5-1, the J gene TRBJ2-1; D not resolved. Germline V gives CDR1 SGHRS, CDR2 YFSETQ. The CDR3 sequence is 16 residues long. V shed 5 bases and J shed 0 bases, with 15 bases lying between them. The CDR3 sequence is CASRPDLWSSYNEQFF. The CDR3 DNA is TGCGCCAGCAGACCAGATTTGTGGAGCTCCTACAATGAGCAGTTCTTC.

The J gene is TRBJ2-7, the V gene TRBV16; 11 bases match TRBD2. The germline gives CDR1 KGHSY, CDR2 FQNENV. This CDR3 is built from 16 residues. Unmatched junction bases numbered 12, after V lost 4 bases and J lost 7 bases. The CDR3 here is CASSPVRLAGGNEQYF. The CDR3 bases are TGTGCCAGCAGCCCCGTGAGGCTAGCGGGGGGAAATGAGCAGTACTTC.

The chain has TRBV29-1 and TRBJ2-5; a weak D match, TRBD2 (5 bases). The CDR3 length is 14 residues. Germline V gene sequence: CDR1 SQVTM, CDR2 ANQGSEA. V lost 7 bases and J lost 1, with 16 bases in between. CDR3 protein: CSAWPRAAQETQYF. CDR3 nucleotides: TGCAGCGCTTGGCCGAGGGCAGCCCAAGAGACCCAGTACTTC.